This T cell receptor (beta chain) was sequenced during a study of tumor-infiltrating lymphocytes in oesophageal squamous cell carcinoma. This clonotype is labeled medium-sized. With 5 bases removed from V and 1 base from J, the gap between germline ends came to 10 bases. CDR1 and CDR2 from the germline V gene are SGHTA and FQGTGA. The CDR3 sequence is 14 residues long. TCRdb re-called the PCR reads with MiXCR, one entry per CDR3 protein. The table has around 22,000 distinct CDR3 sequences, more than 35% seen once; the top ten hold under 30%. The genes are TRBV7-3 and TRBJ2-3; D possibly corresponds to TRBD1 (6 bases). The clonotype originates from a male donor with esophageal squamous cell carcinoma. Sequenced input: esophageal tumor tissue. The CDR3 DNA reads TGTGCCAGCAGCCTGACAGGAGGCACAGATACGCAGTATTTT. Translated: CASSLTGGTDTQYF.